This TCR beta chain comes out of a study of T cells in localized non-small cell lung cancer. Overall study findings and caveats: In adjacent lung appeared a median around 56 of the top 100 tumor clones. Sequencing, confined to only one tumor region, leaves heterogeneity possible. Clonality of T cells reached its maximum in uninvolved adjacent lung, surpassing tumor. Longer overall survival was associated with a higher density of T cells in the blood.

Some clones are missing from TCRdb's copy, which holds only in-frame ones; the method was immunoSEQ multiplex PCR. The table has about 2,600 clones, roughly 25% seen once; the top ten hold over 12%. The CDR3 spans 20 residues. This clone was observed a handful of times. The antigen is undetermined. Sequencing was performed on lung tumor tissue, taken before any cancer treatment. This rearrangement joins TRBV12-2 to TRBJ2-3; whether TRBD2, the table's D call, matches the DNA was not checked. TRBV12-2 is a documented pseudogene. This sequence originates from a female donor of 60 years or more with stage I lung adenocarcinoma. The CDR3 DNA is TGTGCAAGTCGCTTATTAACGGACCTTAGCGGGGGGACTAGCACAGATACGCAGTATTTT. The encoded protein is CASRLLTDLSGGTSTDTQYF.